This is a list of T cell receptor beta chains from one sample in a study of patients and donors after allogeneic stem cell transplantation. TCRdb redid the calling of the RT-PCR reads with MiXCR, one entry per CDR3 protein. Among some 880,000 distinct CDR3 sequences listed, more than 15% were seen once. Source material: blood, either unsorted or a sorted T cell fraction (not recorded which). The receptors were gathered from a human donor who was either an allogeneic HSCT recipient or a stem cell or donor lymphocyte infusion donor (not recorded which). It is not recorded whose cells these are; they may come from a transplant donor. The CDR3 runs from the conserved cysteine through the conserved F or W. D genes are given only for firm matches. For some rows the clone size is stated as once, few or many, or as a class when expanded; others skip it.

TRBJ2-2 TRBV2 NA TRBD2 CASRSGTSGIAGELFF TGTGCCAGCAGGTCCGGGACTAGCGGGATCGCTGGGGAGCTGTTTTTT
TRBJ2-1 TRBV6-5 NA TRBD2 CASSYSISRGNNEQFF TGTGCCAGCAGTTACTCGATTTCGCGGGGGAACAATGAGCAGTTCTTC
TRBJ1-3 TRBV3-1 few NA CASSRQRAGAPGNTIYF TGTGCCAGCAGCCGTCAAAGAGCAGGGGCTCCTGGAAACACCATATATTTT
TRBJ1-1 TRBV5-1 NA TRBD1 CASSLGQGRRSGTEAFF TGCGCCAGCAGCTTGGGACAGGGGCGAAGGTCGGGCACTGAAGCTTTCTTT
TRBJ2-1 TRBV20-1 NA NA CRIAREHNEQFF TGCAGAATAGCCCGGGAGCATAATGAGCAGTTCTTC
TRBJ1-1 TRBV6-1 NA NA CASTQGRGDTEAFF TGTGCCAGCACCCAGGGGAGAGGGGACACTGAAGCTTTCTTT
TRBJ2-6 TRBV28 few NA CASSLYGQSSSGANVLTF TGTGCCAGCAGTTTATATGGACAGAGTAGCTCTGGGGCCAACGTCCTGACTTTC
TRBJ1-1 TRBV29-1 many NA CSVVDGLNTEAFF TGCAGCGTTGTCGACGGATTGAACACTGAAGCTTTCTTT
TRBJ2-1 TRBV9 NA TRBD2 CASSAKSGRTYNEQFF TGTGCCAGCAGCGCCAAAAGCGGGAGAACCTACAATGAGCAGTTCTTC
TRBJ2-5 TRBV28 NA TRBD1 CASRITGGQETQYF TGTGCCAGCAGAATCACAGGGGGCCAAGAGACCCAGTACTTC
TRBJ2-5 TRBV11-2 few TRBD1 CASSLDPPGQGARETQYF TGTGCCAGCAGCTTAGATCCACCGGGACAGGGGGCGAGGGAGACCCAGTACTTC